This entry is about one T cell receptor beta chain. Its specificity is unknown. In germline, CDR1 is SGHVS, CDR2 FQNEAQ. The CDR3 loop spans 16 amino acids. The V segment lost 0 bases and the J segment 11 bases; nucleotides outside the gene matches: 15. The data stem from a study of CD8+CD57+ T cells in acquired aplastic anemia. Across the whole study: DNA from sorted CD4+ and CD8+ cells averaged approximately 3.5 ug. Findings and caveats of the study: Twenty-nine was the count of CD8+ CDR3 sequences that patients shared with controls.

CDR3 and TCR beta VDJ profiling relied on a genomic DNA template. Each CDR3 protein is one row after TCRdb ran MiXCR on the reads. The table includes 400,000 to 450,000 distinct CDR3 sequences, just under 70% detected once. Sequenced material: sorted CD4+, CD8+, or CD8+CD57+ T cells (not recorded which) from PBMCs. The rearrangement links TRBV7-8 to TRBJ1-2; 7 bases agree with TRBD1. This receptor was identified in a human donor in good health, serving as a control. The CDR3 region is CASSLAWSGGTDAYTF. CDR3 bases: TGTGCCAGCAGCTTAGCTTGGAGCGGGGGGACAGATGCGTACACCTTC.